What follows are 9 T cell receptor beta chains derived from one specimen sequenced in a study of post-analysis software for immune sequencing data. cDNA libraries for TCR beta contained unique molecular identifiers. Using its own MiXCR run on the PCR reads, TCRdb lists one record per CDR3 protein. This table holds 800,000 to 950,000 distinct CDR3 sequences, under 70% found once. These receptors' antigens are unknown. Study-level findings and limits: Roughly 5 TRBV segments (TRBV5-6, TRBV5-1 and TRBV20-1 among them) occurred more frequently in patients than in controls.

Sequenced input: blood. The receptor set was obtained from a girl between 5 and 17 years old with multiple sclerosis.

This clonotype was counted only a few times. V is TRBV20-1 and J is TRBJ2-3, with a tentative D call TRBD1 (5 bases). Germline CDR1 is DFQATT and CDR2 is SNEGSKA (reference sequence). Trimming shortened V by 0 bases and J by 3 bases, and 10 bases separated the two germline ends. This CDR3 comprises 14 residues. This CDR3 reads CSARDRQGTDTQYF. In nucleotides, the CDR3 is TGCAGTGCTAGAGATAGGCAGGGTACAGATACGCAGTATTTT.

This sequence joins TRBV5-1 and TRBJ2-1; D ambiguous. In germline, CDR1 is SGHRS, CDR2 YFSETQ. CDR3 length: 15 amino acids. Trimming cost V 5 bases and J 10 bases, with 22 bases left between them. In DNA form, the CDR3 reads TGCGCCAGCAGGATATATCAGGACGACGTCAAGGAGCAGTTCTTC. This gives the protein CASRIYQDDVKEQFF.

This clonotype was found a few times. This sequence joins TRBV5-1 and TRBJ2-1; D not certain. The germline CDR1 and CDR2 sequences are SGHRS and YFSETQ. Trimming shortened V by 2 bases and J by 9 bases, and 9 bases separated the two germline ends. The CDR3 sequence is 12 residues long. CDR3 protein: CASSFRTSEQFF. The CDR3 DNA is TGCGCCAGCAGCTTCCGGACCTCTGAGCAGTTCTTC. Based on the CDR3 plus reference TRBV5-1 and TRBJ2-1, the full variable domain is KAGVTQTPRYLIKTRGQQVTLSCSPISGHRSVSWYQQTPGQGLQFLFEYFSETQRNKGNFPGRFSGRQFSNSRSEMNVSTLELGDSALYLCASSFRTSEQFFGPGTRLTVL.

The gene calls are TRBV5-5 and TRBJ2-1, with D perhaps TRBD2 (6 bases). Germline values: CDR1 SGHKS, CDR2 YYEKEE (reference sequence). This CDR3 comprises 17 residues. V was cut by 5 bases and J by 8 bases, with 26 bases left in between. CDR3 sequence reads: CASSRTLGDQRVDEQFF. The DNA for the CDR3 is TGTGCCAGCAGTCGAACGTTGGGGGACCAGCGGGTCGATGAGCAGTTCTTC.

The V gene is TRBV7-2, the J gene TRBJ2-3; 7 bases are a match to TRBD2. V shed 3 bases and J 6 bases; nucleotides not matched to a gene: 6. This CDR3 is built from 14 residues. Germline V CDR1 and CDR2: SGHTA, FQGNSA. CDR3 in DNA: TGTGCCAGCAGCTTGTTCCGGGAGGAGGATACGCAGTATTTT. Translating gives CASSLFREEDTQYF.

This clonotype was observed a few times. The rearrangement joins TRBV20-1 to TRBJ2-5; TRBD1 might be the D (6 bases). Trimming cost V 4 bases and J 0 bases, with 9 bases left between them. CDR3 size: 13 residues. Per germline, CDR1 DFQATT and CDR2 SNEGSKA (reference sequence). The CDR3 sequence: CSAIGQYQETQYF. The CDR3 DNA reads TGCAGTGCTATCGGACAGTACCAAGAGACCCAGTACTTC.

J is TRBJ1-2 and V is TRBV29-1; D gene unclear. CDR3 length: 17 amino acids. V was trimmed by 3 bases and J by 3 bases, leaving 23 bases between them. CDR1 is SQVTM and CDR2 is ANQGSEA in the germline V gene. For the CDR3, the DNA is TGCAGCGTTGAGGAGGGTTTTAGCGAACATTCGGACTATGGCTACACCTTC. Translating it yields CSVEEGFSEHSDYGYTF.

This clonotype was seen more than once but under ten times. The chain recombines TRBV12-3 or TRBV12-4 with TRBJ2-4, with 8 bases identical to TRBD2. The CDR3 covers 16 residues. V lost 7 bases to trimming and J lost 5 bases; unmatched junction nucleotides: 13. The CDR3 reads CASTLRGAPVENIQYF. The CDR3 DNA sequence: TGTGCCAGCACCCTGCGGGGGGCACCCGTCGAAAACATTCAGTACTTC.

This clonotype appeared a few times. The V call is TRBV6-5, the J call TRBJ2-7; D uncertain. CDR3 length equals 14 residues. Per germline, CDR1 MNHEY and CDR2 SVGAGI. Trimming took off 4 bases at V and 0 bases at J, with 10 bases between the two ends. The CDR3 loop reads CASSFQRSSYEQYF. The CDR3 nucleotides read TGTGCCAGCAGTTTCCAAAGGAGCTCCTACGAGCAGTACTTC.